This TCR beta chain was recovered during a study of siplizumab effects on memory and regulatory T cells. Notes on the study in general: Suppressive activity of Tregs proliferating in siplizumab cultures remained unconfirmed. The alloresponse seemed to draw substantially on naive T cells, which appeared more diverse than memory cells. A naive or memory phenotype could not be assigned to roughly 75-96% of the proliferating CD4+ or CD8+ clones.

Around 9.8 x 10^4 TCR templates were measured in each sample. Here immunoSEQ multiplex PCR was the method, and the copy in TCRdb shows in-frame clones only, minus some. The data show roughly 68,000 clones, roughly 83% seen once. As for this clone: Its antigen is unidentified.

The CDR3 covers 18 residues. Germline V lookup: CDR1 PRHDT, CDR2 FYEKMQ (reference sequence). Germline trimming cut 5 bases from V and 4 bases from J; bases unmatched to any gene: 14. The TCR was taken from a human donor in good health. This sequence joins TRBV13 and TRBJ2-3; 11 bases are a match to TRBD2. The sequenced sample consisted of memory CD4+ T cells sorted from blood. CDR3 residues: CASSIMGLAEIDADTQYF. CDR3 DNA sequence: TGTGCCAGCAGCATCATGGGACTAGCGGAGATAGACGCAGATACGCAGTATTTT.